The rows below give T cell receptor beta chains drawn from one sample of a study of identical twins. Via MiXCR, TCRdb re-called the 5' RACE reads, giving one row per CDR3 protein. The sample records 460,000 or so distinct CDR3 sequences, 14% being singletons. These data were likewise used in another study, on yellow fever vaccine responses in identical twins.

The sample taken for sequencing was CD4+ T cells sorted from blood. The receptors were sampled from a woman aged 18 to 35 in good health. CDR3s include the opening cysteine and the closing phenylalanine or tryptophan. D genes are given only for firm matches. Not all rows give a size; the values are once, few, many and, for expanded clones, a class.

D,size,V,J,CDR3,DNA
NA,NA,TRBV5-5,TRBJ2-1,CASSLLQLAQTYNEQFF,TGTGCCAGCAGCCTTCTCCAACTAGCACAAACCTACAATGAGCAGTTCTTC
NA,many,TRBV25-1,TRBJ2-3,CASTPDGTDTQYF,TGTGCCAGCACTCCCGACGGCACAGATACGCAGTATTTT
TRBD1,NA,TRBV12-3/TRBV12-4,TRBJ2-5,CASWNPDRGQETQYF,TGTGCCAGCTGGAATCCGGACAGGGGGCAAGAGACCCAGTACTTC
NA,few,TRBV5-1,TRBJ2-7,CASSLGDFPVEQYF,TGCGCCAGCAGCCTTGGGGACTTCCCCGTCGAGCAGTACTTC
NA,few,TRBV6-1,TRBJ2-1,CASFLMEQFF,TGTGCCAGCTTCTTAATGGAGCAGTTCTTC
NA,NA,TRBV7-9,TRBJ1-3,CASSLAQGSGNTIYF,TGTGCCAGCAGCTTAGCGCAGGGGAGTGGAAACACCATATATTTT
TRBD2,NA,TRBV5-5,TRBJ2-3,CASSLPRAGGFSAQYF,TGTGCCAGCAGCCTGCCCCGAGCGGGAGGGTTTAGCGCGCAGTATTTT
NA,NA,TRBV11-2,TRBJ1-2,CASSLGRINYGYTF,TGTGCCAGCAGCTTAGGACGGATTAACTATGGCTACACCTTC
NA,NA,TRBV14,TRBJ2-7,CASSGTYYEQYF,TGTGCCAGCAGTGGCACTTACTACGAGCAGTACTTC
NA,many,TRBV11-2,TRBJ2-1,CASTLRTSGYNEQFF,TGTGCCAGCACTCTGAGGACAAGCGGGTACAATGAGCAGTTCTTC
NA,few,TRBV6-1,TRBJ2-7,CASRSWDSNYEQYF,TGTGCCAGCAGATCCTGGGACTCCAACTACGAGCAGTACTTC
NA,few,TRBV20-1,TRBJ2-3,CSVGGEFTDTQYF,TGCAGTGTAGGGGGGGAGTTCACAGATACGCAGTATTTT
TRBD1,few,TRBV4-3,TRBJ1-1,CASSQDWTGGGTEAFF,TGCGCCAGCAGCCAGGATTGGACAGGGGGCGGAACTGAAGCTTTCTTT
TRBD2,NA,TRBV25-1,TRBJ2-7,CASSEPTAGDYEQYF,TGTGCCAGCAGTGAGCCGACCGCGGGAGACTACGAGCAGTACTTC
TRBD1,NA,TRBV20-1,TRBJ2-7,CSARVGQGAGEQYF,TGCAGTGCTAGAGTTGGGCAGGGGGCTGGAGAGCAGTACTTC
NA,NA,TRBV7-9,TRBJ1-4,CASSLSSKKLFF,TGTGCCAGCAGCTTATCGTCGAAAAAACTGTTTTTT
NA,many,TRBV6-2/TRBV6-3,TRBJ2-1,CASSYALSGYNEQFF,TGTGCCAGCAGTTACGCCCTTTCGGGGTACAATGAGCAGTTCTTC
NA,few,TRBV4-2,TRBJ2-7,CASSQGEDVHEQYF,TGTGCCAGCAGCCAAGGTGAGGACGTCCACGAGCAGTACTTC
NA,NA,TRBV7-9,TRBJ2-3,CASSLGMSTDTQYF,TGTGCCAGCAGCTTAGGGATGAGCACAGATACGCAGTATTTT
TRBD2,NA,TRBV20-1,TRBJ2-1,CSANTPGLGLDEQFF,TGCAGTGCAAATACCCCGGGACTAGGGTTAGATGAGCAGTTCTTC
NA,few,TRBV10-3,TRBJ2-7,CAISGTEIYEQYF,TGTGCCATCAGTGGGACAGAGATCTACGAGCAGTACTTC
NA,NA,TRBV25-1,TRBJ2-3,CASSDTGNLDTDTQYF,TGTGCCAGCAGTGATACAGGGAACCTCGACACAGATACGCAGTATTTT
NA,many,TRBV12-3/TRBV12-4,TRBJ1-1,CASSLEGRGTTEAFF,TGTGCCAGCAGCCTCGAAGGAAGGGGGACCACTGAAGCTTTCTTT
TRBD1,many,TRBV28,TRBJ2-7,CASSTGTGGYEQYF,TGTGCCAGCAGTACAGGGACAGGGGGGTACGAGCAGTACTTC
NA,few,TRBV6-6,TRBJ2-5,CASRNTGPETQYF,TGTGCCAGCAGAAATACAGGGCCAGAGACCCAGTACTTC
TRBD2,NA,TRBV6-5,TRBJ2-1,CASSYSGSGRYNEQFF,TGTGCCAGCAGTTACTCGGGTAGCGGGAGGTACAATGAGCAGTTCTTC
TRBD1,few,TRBV10-3,TRBJ2-7,CAISLQGAYEQYF,TGTGCCATCAGTCTCCAGGGGGCCTACGAGCAGTACTTC
NA,NA,TRBV2,TRBJ2-6,CASSDRTVGANVLTF,TGTGCCAGCAGTGATCGGACAGTTGGGGCCAACGTCCTGACTTTC
TRBD1,NA,TRBV7-8,TRBJ2-4,CASSSTTGGFENIQYF,TGTGCCAGCAGCTCTACGACAGGGGGCTTCGAAAACATTCAGTACTTC
TRBD1,few,TRBV7-2,TRBJ1-2,CASSLQGGPYGYTF,TGTGCCAGCAGCTTACAGGGGGGGCCCTATGGCTACACCTTC
NA,NA,TRBV5-1,TRBJ2-1,CASSLEGTHATEQFF,TGCGCCAGCAGCTTGGAGGGGACACATGCCACTGAGCAGTTCTTC
NA,NA,TRBV7-2,TRBJ1-3,CASSLDSSTQAIYF,TGTGCCAGCAGCTTAGATTCATCAACACAGGCCATATATTTT